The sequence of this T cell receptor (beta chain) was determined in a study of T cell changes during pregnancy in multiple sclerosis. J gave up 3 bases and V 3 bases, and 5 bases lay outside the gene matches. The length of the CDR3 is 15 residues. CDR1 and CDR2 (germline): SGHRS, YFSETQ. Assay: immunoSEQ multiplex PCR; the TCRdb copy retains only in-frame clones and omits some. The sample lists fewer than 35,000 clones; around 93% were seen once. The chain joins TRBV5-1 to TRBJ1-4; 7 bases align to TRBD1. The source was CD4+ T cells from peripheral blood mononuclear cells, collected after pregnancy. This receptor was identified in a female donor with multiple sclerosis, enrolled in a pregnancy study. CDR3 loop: CASSWGTAPNEKLFF. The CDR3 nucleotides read TGCGCCAGCAGCTGGGGGACAGCGCCTAATGAAAAACTGTTTTTT.